These T cell receptor beta chains were read from a single sample in a study of shared clonotypes between healthy human individuals. The data were produced by immunoSEQ multiplex PCR, yet TCRdb's version contains in-frame clones alone and is incomplete. Of 2,100,000 or so clones listed, under 97% are singletons. Specimen: naive CD4+ T cells sorted from blood. These receptors all stem from a man aged 18-30 years in good health. Both conserved end residues are part of each CDR3. Each record gives: CDR3 protein, CDR3 DNA, clone size, J gene, V gene, D gene. A D gene is named only where the DNA matches it firmly. Some rows have no size entry. The others give once, few or many, or a class for an expanded clone.

CDR3aa: CASRTPSGESYGYTF
CDR3nt: TGTGCCAGCAGAACCCCCTCAGGGGAATCCTATGGCTACACCTTC
abundance: few
j_gene: TRBJ1-2
v_gene: TRBV28
d_gene: .

CDR3aa: CASSLLGRGLVETQYF
CDR3nt: TGTGCCAGCAGCTTGTTAGGCAGGGGGCTGGTGGAGACCCAGTACTTC
abundance: .
j_gene: TRBJ2-5
v_gene: TRBV5-6
d_gene: TRBD1

CDR3aa: CASSFLGDTQYF
CDR3nt: TGTGCCAGCAGCTTCCTCGGGGATACGCAGTATTTT
abundance: .
j_gene: TRBJ2-3
v_gene: TRBV7-2
d_gene: .

CDR3aa: CASSSQGMNTEAFF
CDR3nt: TGTGCCAGCAGTTCCCAGGGGATGAACACTGAAGCTTTCTTT
abundance: .
j_gene: TRBJ1-1
v_gene: TRBV7-2
d_gene: .

CDR3aa: CASSLRLAGLQETQYF
CDR3nt: TGTGCCAGCAGCTTACGACTAGCGGGTCTACAAGAGACCCAGTACTTC
abundance: .
j_gene: TRBJ2-5
v_gene: TRBV7-2
d_gene: TRBD2

CDR3aa: CASSLLDRYNEQFF
CDR3nt: TGTGCCAGCAGCCTTCTTGATCGTTACAATGAGCAGTTCTTC
abundance: .
j_gene: TRBJ2-1
v_gene: TRBV6-5
d_gene: .

CDR3aa: CASSSRQSPNYGYTF
CDR3nt: TGTGCCAGCAGTTCCCGACAATCTCCTAACTATGGCTACACCTTC
abundance: .
j_gene: TRBJ1-2
v_gene: TRBV2
d_gene: .

CDR3aa: CAGHTGLPSYEQYF
CDR3nt: TGTGCCGGGCACACAGGTCTTCCTTCCTACGAGCAGTACTTC
abundance: once
j_gene: TRBJ2-7
v_gene: TRBV2
d_gene: .

CDR3aa: CAWRARGAVYNSPLHF
CDR3nt: TGTGCCTGGAGGGCGAGAGGGGCCGTCTATAATTCACCCCTCCACTTT
abundance: once
j_gene: TRBJ1-6
v_gene: TRBV30
d_gene: .

CDR3aa: CASSTGPPTNEKLFF
CDR3nt: TGTGCCAGCAGTACCGGGCCCCCAACTAATGAAAAACTGTTTTTT
abundance: .
j_gene: TRBJ1-4
v_gene: TRBV6-5
d_gene: .